This T cell receptor beta chain was documented in a study of CD8 T cells in Susac syndrome. RNA totalling about 0.5 to 1 ug underwent reverse transcription with random hexamers. TCR beta CDR3 was amplified by immunoSEQ covering 54 Vbeta and 13 Jbeta. Via MiXCR, TCRdb re-called the immunoSEQ multiplex PCR reads, giving one row per CDR3 protein. The data contain about 200,000 distinct CDR3 sequences, over 85% of them singletons. Trimming shortened V by 0 bases and J by 5 bases, and 15 bases separated the two germline ends. The CDR3 is 16 residues long. Looked up from germline, CDR1 is LGHDT and CDR2 is YNNKEL (reference sequence). CD8+ and CD4+ T cells circulating in blood were sequenced for TCR beta.

The chain uses TRBV3-1 and TRBJ2-3; D perhaps matches TRBD1 (6 bases). The sample consisted of CD4+ T cells from PBMCs. The TCR was taken from a human donor in good health. The DNA of the CDR3 is TGTGCCAGCAGCCAAGATCTTGGGCTAGGGGGAGATACGCAGTATTTT. It translates to CASSQDLGLGGDTQYF.